This passage covers 22 T cell receptor beta chains from one sample sequenced in a study of blood T cell repertoires in COVID-19. TCRdb keeps only in-frame clones here, not all; method: immunoSEQ multiplex PCR. Seen here are tens of thousands of clones, 90% observed once, and the top ten hold 1.3%. The specimen was peripheral blood. The receptors come from a man in his 60s with acute or convalescent COVID-19.

The CDR3 reads CASSSRTGETGYTF. CDR3 coding DNA: TGTGCCAGCAGCTCAAGGACAGGAGAAACGGGCTACACCTTC. The chain carries TRBV7-3 and TRBJ1-2, with 7 bases that match TRBD1. The V segment lost 4 bases and the J segment 8 bases; nucleotides outside the gene matches: 10. This CDR3 is 14 amino acids long. Germline lookup yields CDR1 SGHTA and CDR2 FQGTGA.

This chain uses TRBV7-9 with TRBJ1-1; D gene ambiguous. V gave up 0 bases and J gave up 7 bases, with 3 bases separating them. This CDR3 is 11 amino acids long. Germline loops: CDR1 SEHNR, CDR2 FQNEAQ (reference sequence). The CDR3 sequence is CASSLAREAFF. The CDR3, as DNA: TGTGCCAGCAGCTTAGCCCGTGAAGCTTTCTTT.

The chain employs TRBV3-1 (or the pseudogene TRBV3-2) and TRBJ2-2; 7 positions match TRBD2. The CDR3 sequence is 15 residues long. The germline V gene has CDR1 LGHDT and CDR2 YNNKEL (reference sequence). V lost 5 bases, J lost 6 bases, and 9 bases stayed unmatched. The CDR3 here is CASSGGPREAGELFF. The CDR3 coding sequence is TGTGCCAGCAGCGGGGGACCACGGGAGGCCGGGGAGCTGTTTTTT.

This chain connects TRBV27 to TRBJ2-5, with D possibly being TRBD1 (6 bases). The CDR3 runs to 15 residues. Between the trimmed V and J ends, which lost 5 bases and 3 bases, there was a span of 16 bases. Germline CDR1 and CDR2: MNHEY and SMNVEV (reference sequence). The DNA of the CDR3 is TGTGCCAGCAGTGGGGGCGACAGGAAAAAAGAGACCCAGTACTTC. This translates into CASSGGDRKKETQYF.

V usage is TRBV5-1 and J usage is TRBJ2-7, with D perhaps TRBD2 (5 bases). The CDR3 covers 15 residues. From germline, CDR1 is SGHRS and CDR2 YFSETQ. Trimming left V 0 bases short and J 0 bases short, with 10 bases between. Written as DNA, the CDR3 is TGCGCCAGCAGCTTGGCCTCGGGAAGCTCCTACGAGCAGTACTTC. Its translation: CASSLASGSSYEQYF.

The genes are TRBV5-4 and TRBJ2-3; unclear D gene. Germline assignment: CDR1 SGHNT and CDR2 YYREEE (reference sequence). Between the trimmed V and J ends, which lost 4 bases and 0 bases, there was a span of 6 bases. This CDR3 region has 13 residues. CDR3 sequence: CASSPGSTDTQYF. The CDR3 nucleotides read TGTGCCAGCAGCCCCGGGAGCACAGATACGCAGTATTTT.

This sequence joins TRBV20-1 and TRBJ1-3; D is ambiguous. This CDR3 spans 14 amino acids. V lost 3 bases and J lost 3, with 12 bases in between. The germline V gene has CDR1 DFQATT and CDR2 SNEGSKA (reference sequence). For the CDR3, the DNA is TGCAGTGCTAGTGAGCGGGGAAATGGAAACACCATATATTTT. Its protein is CSASERGNGNTIYF.

This rearrangement joins TRBV4-1 to TRBJ1-2, with D tentatively TRBD1 (5 bases). The germline V and J ends were trimmed by 6 bases and 8 bases, with 19 bases remaining between them. The CDR3 loop spans 14 amino acids. The germline CDR1 and CDR2 sequences are MGHRA and YSYEKL. The CDR3 sequence is CASRGAGGFMGYTF. The CDR3 coding sequence is TGCGCCAGCAGGGGTGCGGGGGGATTCATGGGCTACACCTTC.

The chain has TRBV4-1 and TRBJ1-6, with a tentative D call TRBD1 (6 bases). The CDR3 totals 17 residues. V shed 0 bases and J shed 9 bases, with 18 bases lying between them. Germline assignment: CDR1 MGHRA and CDR2 YSYEKL. The CDR3 DNA follows: TGCGCCAGCAGCCAAGATCAAACAGGGCGAGTAGGTTCACCCCTCCACTTT. This sequence encodes CASSQDQTGRVGSPLHF.

This clone was seen just once. This chain links TRBV11-3 with TRBJ2-2, with D unresolved. The CDR3 totals 15 residues. V lost 3 bases and J lost 2, with 10 bases in between. Germline CDR1 is SGHNT and CDR2 is YENEEA. CDR3 nucleotides: TGTGCCAGCAGCTTGAGTTCTTCAAACACCGGGGAGCTGTTTTTT. Translation gives CASSLSSSNTGELFF.

V and J are TRBV18 and TRBJ2-5; TRBD1 matches 8 bases. The trim removed 3 bases at V and 4 bases at J, leaving 1 base unmatched. The CDR3 sequence is 13 residues long. Germline loops: CDR1 KGHSH, CDR2 LQKENI. In nucleotides, the CDR3 is TGTGCCAGCTCACCCAGGGGGCGAGAGACCCAGTACTTC. It codes for CASSPRGRETQYF.

The chain combines TRBV30 with TRBJ1-3; D unclear. Germline CDR1 is GTSNPN and CDR2 is SVGIG (reference sequence). V was clipped by 3 bases and J by 0 bases, with 6 bases between them. CDR3 size: 13 residues. CDR3 coding DNA: TGTGCCTGGAGACAGTTCTCTGGAAACACCATATATTTT. It specifies CAWRQFSGNTIYF. Full variable domain (remainder filled in from reference TRBV30 and TRBJ1-3): SQTIHQWPATLVQPVGSPLSLECTVEGTSNPNLYWYRQAAGRGLQLLFYSVGIGQISSEVPQNLSASRPQDRQFILSSKKLLLSDSGFYLCAWRQFSGNTIYFGEGSWLTVV.

This chain connects TRBV10-3 to TRBJ1-2; 7 bases match TRBD1. V lost 7 bases to trimming and J lost 3 bases; unmatched junction nucleotides: 8. CDR1 and CDR2 (germline): ENHRY, SYGVKD. This CDR3 has 14 amino acids. The CDR3 DNA follows: TGTGCCATCACGAGACAGGGAAATGACTATGGCTACACCTTC. Translation: CAITRQGNDYGYTF.

The chain links TRBV29-1 to TRBJ2-7, with no clear D. The CDR3 runs 11 residues. The V gene lost 4 bases and the J gene lost 1 base, with 5 bases spanning the gap. Germline CDR1 SQVTM, CDR2 ANQGSEA. The CDR3 loop is CSVGRSYEQYF. The CDR3 DNA sequence: TGCAGCGTTGGCAGGTCCTACGAGCAGTACTTC.

The chain carries TRBV18 and TRBJ2-2, with 8 bases fitting TRBD1. Germline V gene data show CDR1 as KGHSH and CDR2 as LQKENI. The CDR3 covers 16 residues. Trimming cost V 1 base and J 1 base; bases outside gene matches: 2. The CDR3 is CASSPLGTGNTGELFF. CDR3 sequence (DNA): TGTGCCAGCTCACCACTCGGGACAGGGAACACCGGGGAGCTGTTTTTT.

The chain recombines TRBV12-3 or TRBV12-4 with TRBJ2-2; TRBD1 matches 7 bases. V dropped 6 bases and J dropped 7; count of bases not matched to a gene: 5. The CDR3 sequence is 13 residues long. CDR3: CASSSTGVGELFF. CDR3 in DNA: TGTGCCAGCAGCTCTACAGGGGTCGGGGAGCTGTTTTTT.

The rearrangement links TRBV3-1 (or the pseudogene TRBV3-2) to TRBJ1-3; TRBD1 might be the D (5 bases). Germline-derived CDR1 and CDR2 are LGHDT and YNNKEL (reference sequence). This CDR3 is built from 16 residues. V lost 3 bases and J lost 0, with 12 bases in between. CDR3 residues: CASSHGGISSGNTIYF. The DNA for the CDR3 is TGTGCCAGCAGCCACGGGGGGATAAGCTCTGGAAACACCATATATTTT.

This clone has just a few counts. The chain has TRBV7-2 and TRBJ2-1, with D maybe TRBD2 (6 bases). Germline V gene sequence: CDR1 SGHTA, CDR2 FQGNSA. This CDR3 contains 13 residues. Trimming took off 1 base at V and 8 bases at J, with 9 bases between the two ends. In DNA, the CDR3 is TGTGCCAGCAGCTTAGTCCGGGGGTATGAGCAGTTCTTC. This sequence encodes CASSLVRGYEQFF.

This sequence joins TRBV5-1 and TRBJ2-1, with D uncertain. V was cut by 0 bases and J by 2 bases, with 6 bases left in between. The V gene's germline CDR1 is SGHRS and CDR2 YFSETQ. The CDR3 is 14 amino acids. CDR3 loop: CASSLDLPYNEQFF. The CDR3 coding sequence is TGCGCCAGCAGCTTGGACTTGCCCTACAATGAGCAGTTCTTC.

J is TRBJ2-5 and V is TRBV7-9; D unclear. Germline V gene data show CDR1 as SEHNR and CDR2 as FQNEAQ (reference sequence). The CDR3 loop spans 14 amino acids. Deletions cut 5 bases from V and 4 bases from J, with 14 bases between. CDR3 DNA: TGTGCCAGCAGCCTTTCTGGTAGCAGAGAGACCCAGTACTTC. Its protein product is CASSLSGSRETQYF. Drawing the rest from reference TRBV7-9 and TRBJ2-5, the complete variable domain is DTGVSQNPRHKITKRGQNVTFRCDPISEHNRLYWYRQTLGQGPEFLTYFQNEAQLEKSRLLSDRFSAERPKGSFSTLEIQRTEQGDSAMYLCASSLSGSRETQYFGPGTRLLVL.

The V gene is TRBV4-1, the J gene TRBJ2-1; D is perhaps TRBD2 (6 bases). Germline V gene sequence: CDR1 MGHRA, CDR2 YSYEKL. V was cut by 3 bases and J by 6 bases, with 15 bases left in between. The CDR3 consists of 15 residues. The CDR3 loop reads CASSQVLVGGNEQFF. The CDR3 DNA reads TGCGCCAGCAGCCAGGTCCTCGTGGGGGGCAATGAGCAGTTCTTC.

The CDR3 here is CASSDRGYGYTF. CDR3 coding DNA: TGTGCCAGCAGTGACAGGGGATATGGCTACACCTTC. The chain links TRBV2 to TRBJ1-2; D is perhaps TRBD1 (6 bases). Trimming removed 3 bases at V and 5 bases at J, with 7 bases between. The CDR3 sequence is 12 residues long. In germline, CDR1 is SNHLY, CDR2 FYNNEI.